This T cell receptor beta chain was observed in a study of response to subunit inactivated influenza vaccine. This clonotype appeared many times. Its antigen remains unknown. Study-wide results and caveats: Each seasonal influenza vaccination, the authors suggested, recruits few new T cells.

Germline-derived CDR1 and CDR2 are SNHLY and FYNNEI. The CDR3 runs to 17 residues. The ends lost 1 base at V and 3 bases at J; junction bases unmatched: 6. From the RT-PCR reads, TCRdb called clonotypes with MiXCR, one entry per CDR3 protein. The repertoire includes approximately 480,000 distinct CDR3 sequences, approximately 10% of them detected once, and around 12% sits in the top ten. Sequences were derived from PBMCs from blood, sampled roughly 6 weeks after vaccination. This TCR came from a man aged 50 to 60 who received an inactivated influenza vaccine. The chain employs TRBV2 and TRBJ2-2; 9 bases align to TRBD1. The CDR3 nucleotides are TGTGCCAGCAGTGAAGGGGGGGACAGGGCGTACACCGGGGAGCTGTTTTTT. It specifies CASSEGGDRAYTGELFF.